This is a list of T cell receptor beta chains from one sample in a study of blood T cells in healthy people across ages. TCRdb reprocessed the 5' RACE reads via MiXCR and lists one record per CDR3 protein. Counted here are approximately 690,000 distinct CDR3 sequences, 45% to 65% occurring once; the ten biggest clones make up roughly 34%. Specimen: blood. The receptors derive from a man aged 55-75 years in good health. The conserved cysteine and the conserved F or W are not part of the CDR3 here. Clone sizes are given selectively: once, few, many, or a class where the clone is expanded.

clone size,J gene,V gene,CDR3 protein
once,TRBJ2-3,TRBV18,ASLPGAFTDTQY
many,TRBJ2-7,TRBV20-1,SASGQGSYEQY
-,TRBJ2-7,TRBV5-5,ASSLVTGPYEQY
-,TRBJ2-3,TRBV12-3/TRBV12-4,ASRSGWDTQY
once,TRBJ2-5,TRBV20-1,SASGWTSGVRETQY
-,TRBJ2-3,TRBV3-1,ASGLVGRTDTQY
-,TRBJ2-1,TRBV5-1,ASSPDRARENEQF
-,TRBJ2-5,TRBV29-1,SADPREAGETQY
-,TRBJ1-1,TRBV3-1,ASSPRLNTEAF
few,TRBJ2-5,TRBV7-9,ASSLVMGGETQY
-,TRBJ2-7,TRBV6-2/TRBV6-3,ASSYGLGDPSCEQY
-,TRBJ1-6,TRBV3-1,ASSPGLLSSYNSPLH
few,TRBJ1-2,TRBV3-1,ASSQGQGATGYT
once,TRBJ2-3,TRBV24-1,ATSDPGLASDTQY
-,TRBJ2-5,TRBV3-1,ASSRVLATTETQY
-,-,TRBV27,ASRGINEQY
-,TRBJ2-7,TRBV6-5,ASSYDRPLSSYEQY
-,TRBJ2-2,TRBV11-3,ASSPGGRGSGELF
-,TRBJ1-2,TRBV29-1,SVLQGAGYGYT
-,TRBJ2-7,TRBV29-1,SVGGGGLSYEQY
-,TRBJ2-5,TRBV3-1,ASSQDRSASGGFETQY
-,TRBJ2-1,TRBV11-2,ASSLDQHEQF
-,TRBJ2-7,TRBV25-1,ASSEPGLSAYEQY